This TCR beta chain was identified in a study of T cell changes during pregnancy in multiple sclerosis. The method was immunoSEQ multiplex PCR; TCRdb's version includes in-frame clones alone and lacks a portion of them. Counted here are 55,000 to 85,000 clones, roughly 92% occurring once; the ten biggest clones make up approximately 1%. Germline CDR1 and CDR2: SNHLY and FYNNEI. CDR3 length: 15 residues. The V segment lost 0 bases and the J segment 10 bases; nucleotides outside the gene matches: 5. V and J are TRBV2 and TRBJ1-6, with TRBD1 identical over 8 bases. The receptor was isolated from a female donor with multiple sclerosis, enrolled in a pregnancy study. The input for sequencing was peripheral blood, taken in the third trimester of pregnancy. CDR3 region: CASSEANRGNSPLHF. In nucleotides, the CDR3 is TGTGCCAGCAGTGAAGCGAACAGGGGGAACTCACCCCTCCACTTT. The full variable domain, its missing parts supplied by reference TRBV2 and TRBJ1-6, is EPEVTQTPSHQVTQMGQEVILRCVPISNHLYFYWYRQILGQKVEFLVSFYNNEISEKSEIFDDQFSVERPDGSNFTLKIRSTKLEDSAMYFCASSEANRGNSPLHFGNGTRLTVT.